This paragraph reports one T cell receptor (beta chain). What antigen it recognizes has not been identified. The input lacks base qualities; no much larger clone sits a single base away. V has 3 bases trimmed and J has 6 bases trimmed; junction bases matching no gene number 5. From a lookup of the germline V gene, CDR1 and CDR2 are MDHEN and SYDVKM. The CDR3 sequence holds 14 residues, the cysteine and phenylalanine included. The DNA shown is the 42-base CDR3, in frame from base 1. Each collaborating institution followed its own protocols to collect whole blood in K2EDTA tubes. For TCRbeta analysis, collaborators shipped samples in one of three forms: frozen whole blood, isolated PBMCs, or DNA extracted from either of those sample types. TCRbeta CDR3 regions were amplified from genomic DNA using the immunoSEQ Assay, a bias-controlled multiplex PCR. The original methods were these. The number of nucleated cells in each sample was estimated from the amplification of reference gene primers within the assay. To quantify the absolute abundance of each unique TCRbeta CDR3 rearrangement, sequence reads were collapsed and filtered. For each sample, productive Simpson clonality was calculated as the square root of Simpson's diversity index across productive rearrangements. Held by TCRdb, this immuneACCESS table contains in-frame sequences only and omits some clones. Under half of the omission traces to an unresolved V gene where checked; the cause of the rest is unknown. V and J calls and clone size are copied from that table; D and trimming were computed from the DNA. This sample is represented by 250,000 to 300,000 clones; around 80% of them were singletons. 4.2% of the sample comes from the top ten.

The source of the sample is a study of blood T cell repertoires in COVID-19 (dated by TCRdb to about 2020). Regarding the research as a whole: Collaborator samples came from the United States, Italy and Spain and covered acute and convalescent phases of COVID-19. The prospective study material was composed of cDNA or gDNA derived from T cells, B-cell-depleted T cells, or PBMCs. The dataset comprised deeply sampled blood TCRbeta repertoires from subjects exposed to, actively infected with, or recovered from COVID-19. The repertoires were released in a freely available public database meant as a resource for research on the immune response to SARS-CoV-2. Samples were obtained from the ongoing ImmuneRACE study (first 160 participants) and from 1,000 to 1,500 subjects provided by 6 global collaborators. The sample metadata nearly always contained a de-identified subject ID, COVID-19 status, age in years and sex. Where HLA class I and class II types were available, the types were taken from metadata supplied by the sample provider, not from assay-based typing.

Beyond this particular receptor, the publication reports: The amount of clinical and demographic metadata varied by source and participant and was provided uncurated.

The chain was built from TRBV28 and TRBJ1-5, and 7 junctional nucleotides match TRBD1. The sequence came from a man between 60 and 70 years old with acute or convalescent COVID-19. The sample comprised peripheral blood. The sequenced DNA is TGTGCCAGCAGTTTTGTCAGGGGGAGTCAGCCCCAGCATTTT. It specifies CASSFVRGSQPQHF.